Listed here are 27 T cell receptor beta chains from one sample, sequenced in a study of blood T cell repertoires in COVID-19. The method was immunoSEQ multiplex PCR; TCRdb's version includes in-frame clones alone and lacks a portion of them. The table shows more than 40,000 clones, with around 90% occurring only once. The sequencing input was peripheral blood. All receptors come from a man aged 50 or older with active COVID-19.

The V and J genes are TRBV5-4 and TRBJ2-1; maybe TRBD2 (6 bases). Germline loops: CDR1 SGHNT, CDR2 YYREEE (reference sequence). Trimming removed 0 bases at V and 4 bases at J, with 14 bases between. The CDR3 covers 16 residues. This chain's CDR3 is CASSLVHRTTYNEQFF. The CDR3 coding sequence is TGTGCCAGCAGCTTGGTACACAGGACTACGTACAATGAGCAGTTCTTC.

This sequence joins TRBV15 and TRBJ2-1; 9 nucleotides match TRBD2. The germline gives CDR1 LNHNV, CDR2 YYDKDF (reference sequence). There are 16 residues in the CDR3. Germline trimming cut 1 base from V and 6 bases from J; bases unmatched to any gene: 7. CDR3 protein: CATSRGAGTSSNEQFF. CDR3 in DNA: TGTGCCACCAGCAGAGGTGCTGGGACTAGCAGCAATGAGCAGTTCTTC. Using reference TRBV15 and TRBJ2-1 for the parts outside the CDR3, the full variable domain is DAMVIQNPRYQVTQFGKPVTLSCSQTLNHNVMYWYQQKSSQAPKLLFHYYDKDFNNEADTPDNFQSRRPNTSFCFLDIRSPGLGDTAMYLCATSRGAGTSSNEQFFGPGTRLTVL.

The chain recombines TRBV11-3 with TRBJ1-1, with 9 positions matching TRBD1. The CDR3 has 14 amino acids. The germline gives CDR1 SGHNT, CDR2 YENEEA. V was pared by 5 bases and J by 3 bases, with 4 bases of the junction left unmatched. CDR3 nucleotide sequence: TGTGCCAGCAGCCACAGGGGGCTCGACACTGAAGCTTTCTTT. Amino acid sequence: CASSHRGLDTEAFF. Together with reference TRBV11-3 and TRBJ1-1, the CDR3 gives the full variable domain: EAGVVQSPRYKIIEKKQPVAFWCNPISGHNTLYWYLQNLGQGPELLIRYENEEAVDDSQLPKDRFSAERLKGVDSTLKIQPAELGDSAVYLCASSHRGLDTEAFFGQGTRLTVV.

In DNA form, the CDR3 reads TGTGCCAGCAGTAAAAAACAGGGAGACCATCAGCCCCAGCATTTT. Amino acids: CASSKKQGDHQPQHF. The chain recombines TRBV6-2 or TRBV6-3 with TRBJ1-5; D might be TRBD1 (6 bases). Germline CDR1 and CDR2: MNHEY and SVGEGT. This CDR3 region has 15 residues. V was cut by 5 bases and J by 5 bases, with 16 bases left in between.

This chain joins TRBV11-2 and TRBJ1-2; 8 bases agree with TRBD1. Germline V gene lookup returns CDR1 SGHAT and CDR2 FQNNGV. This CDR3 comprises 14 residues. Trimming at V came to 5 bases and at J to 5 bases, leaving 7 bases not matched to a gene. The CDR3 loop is CASSPRQGWYGYTF. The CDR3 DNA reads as TGTGCCAGCAGCCCTAGACAGGGGTGGTATGGCTACACCTTC.

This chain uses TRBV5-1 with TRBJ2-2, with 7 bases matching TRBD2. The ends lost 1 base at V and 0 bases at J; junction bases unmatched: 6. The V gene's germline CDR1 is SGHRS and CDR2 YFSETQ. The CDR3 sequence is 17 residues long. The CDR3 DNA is TGCGCCAGCAGCTTGACTAGCGCGGGCCCGAACACCGGGGAGCTGTTTTTT. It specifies CASSLTSAGPNTGELFF.

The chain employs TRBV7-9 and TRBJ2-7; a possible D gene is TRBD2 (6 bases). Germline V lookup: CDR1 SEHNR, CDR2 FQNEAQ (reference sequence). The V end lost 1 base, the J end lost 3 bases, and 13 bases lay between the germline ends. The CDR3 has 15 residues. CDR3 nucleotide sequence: TGTGCCAGCAGCTTAGGTGGGGACTCAGGCTACGAGCAGTACTTC. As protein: CASSLGGDSGYEQYF.

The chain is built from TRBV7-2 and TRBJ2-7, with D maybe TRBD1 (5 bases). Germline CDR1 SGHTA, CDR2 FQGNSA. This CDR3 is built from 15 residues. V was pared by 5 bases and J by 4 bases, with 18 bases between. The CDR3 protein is CASSPPPGAQYEQYF. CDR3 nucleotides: TGTGCCAGCAGCCCCCCTCCTGGGGCCCAATACGAGCAGTACTTC.

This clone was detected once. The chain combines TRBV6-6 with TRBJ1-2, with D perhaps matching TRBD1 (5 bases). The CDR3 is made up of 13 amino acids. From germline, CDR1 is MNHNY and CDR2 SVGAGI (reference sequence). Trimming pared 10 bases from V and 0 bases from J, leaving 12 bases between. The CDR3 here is CATGRGPNYGYTF. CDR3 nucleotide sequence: TGTGCCACTGGGCGGGGACCTAACTATGGCTACACCTTC.

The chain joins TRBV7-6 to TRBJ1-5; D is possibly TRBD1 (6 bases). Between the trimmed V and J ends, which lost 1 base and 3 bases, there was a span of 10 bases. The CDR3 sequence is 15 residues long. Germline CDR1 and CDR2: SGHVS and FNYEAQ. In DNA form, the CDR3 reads TGTGCCAGCAGCTTAGAGGGGGGGGCCAATCAGCCCCAGCATTTT. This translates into CASSLEGGANQPQHF.

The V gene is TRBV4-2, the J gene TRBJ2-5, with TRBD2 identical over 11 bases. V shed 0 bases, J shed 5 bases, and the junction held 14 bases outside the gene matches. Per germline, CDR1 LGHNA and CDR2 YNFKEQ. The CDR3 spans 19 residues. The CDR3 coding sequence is TGTGCCAGCAGCCAAGATGGAATAGCGGGAGGGCCGAGGATTGAGACCCAGTACTTC. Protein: CASSQDGIAGGPRIETQYF.

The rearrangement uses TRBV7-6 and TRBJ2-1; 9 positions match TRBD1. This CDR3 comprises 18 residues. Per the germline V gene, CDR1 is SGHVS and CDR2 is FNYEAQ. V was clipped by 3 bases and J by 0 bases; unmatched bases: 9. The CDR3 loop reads CASSFTGGEDLSYNEQFF. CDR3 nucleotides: TGTGCCAGCAGCTTTACAGGGGGCGAGGACCTCTCCTACAATGAGCAGTTCTTC. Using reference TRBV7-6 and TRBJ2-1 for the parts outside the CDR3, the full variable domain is GAGVSQSPRYKVTKRGQDVALRCDPISGHVSLYWYRQALGQGPEFLTYFNYEAQQDKSGLPNDRFSAERPEGSISTLTIQRTEQRDSAMYRCASSFTGGEDLSYNEQFFGPGTRLTVL.

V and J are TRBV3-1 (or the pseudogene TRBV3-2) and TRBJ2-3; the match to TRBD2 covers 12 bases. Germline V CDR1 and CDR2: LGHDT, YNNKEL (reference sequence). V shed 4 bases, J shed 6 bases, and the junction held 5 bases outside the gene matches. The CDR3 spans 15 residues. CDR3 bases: TGTGCCAGCAGCCCATCTAGCGGGAGGGGTGATACGCAGTATTTT. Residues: CASSPSSGRGDTQYF.

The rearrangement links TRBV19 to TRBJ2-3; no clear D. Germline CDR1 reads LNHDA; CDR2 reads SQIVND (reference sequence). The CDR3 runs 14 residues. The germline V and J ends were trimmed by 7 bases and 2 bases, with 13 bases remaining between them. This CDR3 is CASTPTAATDTQYF. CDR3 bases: TGTGCCAGTACCCCCACCGCGGCCACAGATACGCAGTATTTT.

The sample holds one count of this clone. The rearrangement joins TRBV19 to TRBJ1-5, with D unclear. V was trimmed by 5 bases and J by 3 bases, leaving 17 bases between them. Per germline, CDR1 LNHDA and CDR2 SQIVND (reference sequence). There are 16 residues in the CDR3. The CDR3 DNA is TGTGCCAGTAGTGACTGGTATCAAAGGCCCAATCAGCCCCAGCATTTT. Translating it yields CASSDWYQRPNQPQHF.

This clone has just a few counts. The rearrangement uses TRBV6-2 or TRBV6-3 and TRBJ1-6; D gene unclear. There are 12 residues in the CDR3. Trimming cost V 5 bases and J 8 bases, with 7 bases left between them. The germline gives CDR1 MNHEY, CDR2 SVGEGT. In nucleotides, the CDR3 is TGTGCCAGCAGTCGTCAGGATTCACCCCTCCACTTT. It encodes CASSRQDSPLHF.

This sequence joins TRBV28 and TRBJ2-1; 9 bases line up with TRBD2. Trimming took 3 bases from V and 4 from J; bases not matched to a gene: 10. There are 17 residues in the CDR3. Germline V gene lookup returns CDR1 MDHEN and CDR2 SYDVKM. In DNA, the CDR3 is TGTGCCAGCAGTTTCGCCCCTGCTAGCGGGGTGTACAATGAGCAGTTCTTC. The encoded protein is CASSFAPASGVYNEQFF. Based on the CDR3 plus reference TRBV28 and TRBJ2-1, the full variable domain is DVKVTQSSRYLVKRTGEKVFLECVQDMDHENMFWYRQDPGLGLRLIYFSYDVKMKEKGDIPEGYSVSREKKERFSLILESASTNQTSMYLCASSFAPASGVYNEQFFGPGTRLTVL.

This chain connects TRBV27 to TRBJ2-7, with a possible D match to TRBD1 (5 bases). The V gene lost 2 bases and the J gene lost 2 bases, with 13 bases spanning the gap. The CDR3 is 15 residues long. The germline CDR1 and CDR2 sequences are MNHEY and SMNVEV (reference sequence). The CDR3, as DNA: TGTGCCAGCAGTTTAAGATCAGCAGGGACCTACGAGCAGTACTTC. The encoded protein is CASSLRSAGTYEQYF.

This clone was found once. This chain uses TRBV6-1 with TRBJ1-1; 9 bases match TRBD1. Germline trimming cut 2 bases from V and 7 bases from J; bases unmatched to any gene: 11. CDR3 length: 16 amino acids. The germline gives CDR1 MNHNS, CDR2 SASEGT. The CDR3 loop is CASSESRNTGGHEAFF. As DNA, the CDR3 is TGTGCCAGCAGTGAAAGTCGAAATACAGGGGGCCATGAAGCTTTCTTT.

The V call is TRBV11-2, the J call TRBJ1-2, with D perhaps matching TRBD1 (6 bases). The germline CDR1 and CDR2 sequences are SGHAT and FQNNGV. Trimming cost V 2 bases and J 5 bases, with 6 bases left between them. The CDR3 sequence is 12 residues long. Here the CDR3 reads CASSLQGYGYTF. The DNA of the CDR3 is TGTGCCAGCAGCTTACAGGGGTATGGCTACACCTTC.

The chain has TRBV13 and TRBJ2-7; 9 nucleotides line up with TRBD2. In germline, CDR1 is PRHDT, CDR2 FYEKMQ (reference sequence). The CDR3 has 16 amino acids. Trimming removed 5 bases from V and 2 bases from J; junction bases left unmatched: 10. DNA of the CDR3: TGTGCCAGCAGCGCACCCGCGGGGGGGGGAACCTACGAGCAGTACTTC. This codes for CASSAPAGGGTYEQYF.

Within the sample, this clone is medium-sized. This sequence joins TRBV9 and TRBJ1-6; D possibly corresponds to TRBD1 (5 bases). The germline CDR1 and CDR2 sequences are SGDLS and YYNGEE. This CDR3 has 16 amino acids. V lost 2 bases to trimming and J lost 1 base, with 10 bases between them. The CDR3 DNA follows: TGTGCCAGCAGCGTCGATCAGGGATCCTATAATTCACCCCTCCACTTT. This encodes CASSVDQGSYNSPLHF.

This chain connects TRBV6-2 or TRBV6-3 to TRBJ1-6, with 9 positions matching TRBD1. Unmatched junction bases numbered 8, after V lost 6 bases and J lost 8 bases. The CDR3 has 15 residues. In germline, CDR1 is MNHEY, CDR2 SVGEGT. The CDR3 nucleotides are TGTGCCAGCAGACCTCCACAGGGGGCGGATTCACCCCTCCACTTT. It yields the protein CASRPPQGADSPLHF.

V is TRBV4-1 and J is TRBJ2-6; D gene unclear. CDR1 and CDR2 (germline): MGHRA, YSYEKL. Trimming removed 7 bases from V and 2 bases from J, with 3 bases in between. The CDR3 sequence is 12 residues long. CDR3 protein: CASNTGANVLTF. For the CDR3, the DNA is TGCGCCAGCAATACTGGGGCCAACGTCCTGACTTTC.

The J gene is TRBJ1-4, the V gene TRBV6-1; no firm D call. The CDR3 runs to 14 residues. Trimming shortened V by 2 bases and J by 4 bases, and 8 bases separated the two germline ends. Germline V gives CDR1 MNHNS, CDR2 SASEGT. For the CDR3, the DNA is TGTGCCAGCAGTGAATTCCCCCTTAATGAAAAACTGTTTTTT. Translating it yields CASSEFPLNEKLFF.

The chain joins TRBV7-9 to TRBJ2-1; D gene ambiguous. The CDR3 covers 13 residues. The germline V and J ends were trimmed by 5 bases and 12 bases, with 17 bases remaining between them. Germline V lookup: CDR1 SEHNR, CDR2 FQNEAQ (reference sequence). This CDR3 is CASSRRVVLGQFF. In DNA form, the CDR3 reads TGTGCCAGCAGCCGCCGTGTAGTCCTAGGGCAGTTCTTC.

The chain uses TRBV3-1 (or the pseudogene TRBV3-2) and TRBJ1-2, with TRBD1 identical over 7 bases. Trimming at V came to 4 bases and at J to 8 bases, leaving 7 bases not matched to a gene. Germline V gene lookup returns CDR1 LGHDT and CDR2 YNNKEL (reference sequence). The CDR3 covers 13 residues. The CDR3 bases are TGTGCCAGCAGCCTCCTGACAGGGAAAGGCTACACCTTC. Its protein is CASSLLTGKGYTF.